The 8 T cell receptor beta chains below come from one sample, sequenced in a study of T cells after yellow fever vaccination. TCRdb ran MiXCR on the 5' RACE reads and lists one entry per CDR3 protein. The sample records approximately 450,000 distinct CDR3 sequences, under 20% being singletons. Here the sequenced sample was PBMCs, taken before the yellow fever booster vaccination. The receptors stem from a man younger than 35 who received the YFV17D yellow fever vaccine.

This clonotype was seen a few times. V gene TRBV28 combines with J gene TRBJ1-5; the D gene is possibly TRBD1 (5 bases). The V gene's germline CDR1 is MDHEN and CDR2 SYDVKM. CDR3 length: 16 amino acids. V lost 9 bases and J 3 bases, leaving 21 bases between the germline ends. The CDR3 here is CARIVVGTEPNQPQHF. The DNA of the CDR3 is TGTGCCAGGATCGTCGTGGGGACGGAACCCAATCAGCCCCAGCATTTT.

This clonotype was detected only a few times. This rearrangement joins TRBV20-1 to TRBJ1-1, with TRBD1 as a possible D gene (5 bases). This CDR3 contains 15 residues. Germline V gene sequence: CDR1 DFQATT, CDR2 SNEGSKA (reference sequence). Trimming cost V 5 bases and J 0 bases, with 16 bases left between them. The CDR3 here is CSAPRGGSLNTEAFF. The CDR3 nucleotides are TGCAGTGCTCCCCGGGGGGGGTCGTTGAACACTGAAGCTTTCTTT.

The V and J genes are TRBV29-1 and TRBJ2-6, with D perhaps matching TRBD1 (6 bases). The CDR3 covers 14 residues. The V gene's germline CDR1 is SQVTM and CDR2 ANQGSEA. Trimming removed 1 base at V and 4 bases at J, with 8 bases between. CDR3 residues: CSVEGQAGANVLTF. The CDR3 region has the DNA TGCAGCGTTGAAGGACAGGCCGGGGCCAACGTCCTGACTTTC.

The sample holds a few counts of this clonotype. As DNA, the CDR3 is TGTGCCAGCAGCACCAGCGGGGGGGTTCAAGAGACCCAGTACTTC. Translating it yields CASSTSGGVQETQYF. This chain uses TRBV7-2 with TRBJ2-5; 10 positions agree with TRBD2. CDR1 and CDR2 (germline): SGHTA, FQGNSA. Trimming took 5 bases from V and 2 from J; bases not matched to a gene: 5. The CDR3 totals 15 residues.

The genes are TRBV3-1 and TRBJ2-1, with TRBD2 matching 7 bases. V shed 0 bases, J shed 3 bases, and the junction held 11 bases outside the gene matches. The CDR3 covers 18 residues. CDR1 LGHDT and CDR2 YNNKEL come from the germline V gene (reference sequence). CDR3 sequence (DNA): TGTGCCAGCAGCCAAGATAGGTGGAGCGGGGCGGTCTACAATGAGCAGTTCTTC. Translated: CASSQDRWSGAVYNEQFF.

The count of this clonotype is one. V and J are TRBV12-3 or TRBV12-4 and TRBJ1-5; 7 bases agree with TRBD1. The V segment lost 7 bases and the J segment 4 bases; nucleotides outside the gene matches: 7. CDR3 length: 14 amino acids. CDR3 in DNA: TGTGCCAGCACCGGGACAGAAAGAAATCAGCCCCAGCATTTT. Residues: CASTGTERNQPQHF.

This clonotype has a handful of counts. This rearrangement joins TRBV27 to TRBJ2-4; a weak D match, TRBD2 (5 bases). The CDR3 spans 14 residues. V was shortened by 8 bases and J by 8 bases, with 19 bases between the two germline ends. CDR1 is MNHEY, CDR2 SMNVEV, per germline (reference sequence). CDR3 DNA: TGTGCCAGCGCTCGCGAGTGGGAGTTGGACATTCAGTACTTC. Translated: CASAREWELDIQYF.

A few counts support this clonotype. The V and J genes are TRBV11-2 and TRBJ2-1; 8 bases are a match to TRBD2. V was clipped by 0 bases and J by 4 bases; unmatched bases: 5. Germline V gene lookup returns CDR1 SGHAT and CDR2 FQNNGV. The CDR3 loop spans 16 amino acids. The CDR3 nucleotides read TGTGCCAGCAGCTTAGACGAGCGGGGGTTATACAATGAGCAGTTCTTC. This sequence encodes CASSLDERGLYNEQFF.